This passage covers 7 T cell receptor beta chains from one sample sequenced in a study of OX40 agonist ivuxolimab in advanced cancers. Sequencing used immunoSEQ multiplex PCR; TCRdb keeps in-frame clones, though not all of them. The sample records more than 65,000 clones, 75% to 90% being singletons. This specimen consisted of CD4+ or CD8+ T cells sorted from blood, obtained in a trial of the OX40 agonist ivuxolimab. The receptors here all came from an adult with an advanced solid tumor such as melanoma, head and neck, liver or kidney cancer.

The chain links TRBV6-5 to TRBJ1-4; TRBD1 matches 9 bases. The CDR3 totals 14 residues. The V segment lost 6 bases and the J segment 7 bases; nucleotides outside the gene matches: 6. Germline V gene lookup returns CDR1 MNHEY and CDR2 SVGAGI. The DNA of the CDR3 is TGTGCCAGCAGCCGGACAGGGGTCGGTGAAAAACTGTTTTTT. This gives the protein CASSRTGVGEKLFF.

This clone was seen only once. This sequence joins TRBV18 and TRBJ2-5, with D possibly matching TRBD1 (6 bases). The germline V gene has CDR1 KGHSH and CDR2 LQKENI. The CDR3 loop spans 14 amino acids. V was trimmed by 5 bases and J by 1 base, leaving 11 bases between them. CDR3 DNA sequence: TGTGCCAGCTCAACGAACAGGGCCCAAGAGACCCAGTACTTC. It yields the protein CASSTNRAQETQYF.

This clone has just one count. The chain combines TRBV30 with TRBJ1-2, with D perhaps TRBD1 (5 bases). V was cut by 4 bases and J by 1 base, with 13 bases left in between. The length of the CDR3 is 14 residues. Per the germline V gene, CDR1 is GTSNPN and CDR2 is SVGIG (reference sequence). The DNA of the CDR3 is TGTGCCTGGATGAAGGGGCTGTTTAACTATGGCTACACCTTC. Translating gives CAWMKGLFNYGYTF.

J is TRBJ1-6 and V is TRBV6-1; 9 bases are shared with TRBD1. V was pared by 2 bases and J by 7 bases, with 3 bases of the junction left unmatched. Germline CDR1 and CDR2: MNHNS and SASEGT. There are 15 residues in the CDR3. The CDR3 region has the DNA TGTGCCAGCAGTGAACCGACAGGGGGGAATTCACCCCTCCACTTT. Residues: CASSEPTGGNSPLHF.

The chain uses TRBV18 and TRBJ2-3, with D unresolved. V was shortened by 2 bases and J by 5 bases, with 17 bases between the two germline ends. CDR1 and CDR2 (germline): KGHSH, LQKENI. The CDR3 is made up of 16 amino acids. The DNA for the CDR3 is TGTGCCAGCTCACCATCAGAACTCTACGCCTTAGATACGCAGTATTTT. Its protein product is CASSPSELYALDTQYF.

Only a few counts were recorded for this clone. The DNA of the CDR3 is TGTGCCAGCAGCTTTGAGGACAGGGGGCCAGCTTTCTTT. It translates to CASSFEDRGPAFF. V is TRBV7-9 and J is TRBJ1-1; 11 bases fit TRBD1. The CDR3 contains 13 residues. Losses at the gene ends were 3 bases for V and 10 bases for J; bases not matched to a gene: 4. Per the germline V gene, CDR1 is SEHNR and CDR2 is FQNEAQ (reference sequence).

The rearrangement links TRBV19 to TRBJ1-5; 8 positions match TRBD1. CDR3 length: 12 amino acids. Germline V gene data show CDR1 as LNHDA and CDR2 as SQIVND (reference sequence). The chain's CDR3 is CAGPGGEQPQHF. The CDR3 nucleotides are TGTGCTGGGCCAGGGGGCGAACAGCCCCAGCATTTT.